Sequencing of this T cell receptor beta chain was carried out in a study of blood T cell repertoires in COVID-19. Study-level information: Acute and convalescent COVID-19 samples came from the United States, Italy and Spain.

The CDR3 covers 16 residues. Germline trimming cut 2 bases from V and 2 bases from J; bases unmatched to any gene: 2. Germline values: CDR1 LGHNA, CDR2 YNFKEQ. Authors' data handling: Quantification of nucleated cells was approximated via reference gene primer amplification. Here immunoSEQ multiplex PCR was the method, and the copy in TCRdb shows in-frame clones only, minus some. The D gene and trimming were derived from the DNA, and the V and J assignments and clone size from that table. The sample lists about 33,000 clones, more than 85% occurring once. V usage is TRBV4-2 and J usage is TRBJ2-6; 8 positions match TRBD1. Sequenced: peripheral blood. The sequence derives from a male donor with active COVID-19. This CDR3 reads CASSQSDRAGANVLTF. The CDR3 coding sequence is TGTGCCAGCAGCCAATCGGACAGGGCTGGGGCCAACGTCCTGACTTTC.